This entry is about one T cell receptor (beta chain). Its specificity is unknown. The sample comes from a study of cytomegalovirus exposure and HLA in healthy donors. Overall study findings and caveats: Associated with cytomegalovirus, according to the listing, were some 150 TCR beta chains. Another analysis was done later, and it associated around 15,000 TCR beta sequences with HLA alleles at 0.05 false discovery rate.

PCR primers comprised 60 Vbeta and 13 Jbeta primers. Profiled with immunoSEQ multiplex PCR; TCRdb holds only in-frame clones, not every one. Of approximately 260,000 clones in the sample, 80% to 90% are singletons; the top ten hold 2% to 2.5%. This CDR3 spans 15 amino acids. Germline CDR1 reads KGHSH; CDR2 reads LQKENI. Trimming removed 2 bases from V and 1 base from J, with 8 bases in between. This chain joins TRBV18 and TRBJ2-2; no clear D gene. The source is a woman aged 40 to 55 in good health and CMV-seropositive. Material for sequencing was PBMCs. In DNA, the CDR3 is TGTGCCAGCTCACCAGGGCTCGGGAACACCGGGGAGCTGTTTTTT. Translating it yields CASSPGLGNTGELFF.